The clone carrying this TCR beta chain occurred a few times. Antigen: not known. The V end was cut by 6 bases, the J end by 6 bases, with 18 bases between. The CDR3 runs 15 residues. Germline-derived CDR1 and CDR2 are LNHDA and SQIVND (reference sequence). This sample is part of a study of a mutant IDH1 vaccine in newly diagnosed glioma. Study summary: Sex distribution of treated patients was approximately 60% male and roughly 38% female; mean age was roughly 37 years. Former treatment meant radiotherapy, temozolomide, or both; the majority had gotten both.

This table comes from immunoSEQ multiplex PCR, and its TCRdb copy is limited to in-frame clones, with some not included. The sample records about 68,000 clones, around 79% being singletons. Study results and caveats: Vaccination induced immune responses in approximately 93% of patients. Any relationship between pseudoprogression and changes in top peripheral T cell clonotypes seemed absent.

Time point of the sample: baseline, week 1 (first vaccination visit). As to treatment: pre-vaccination baseline after standard-of-care therapy. The sample was PBMCs, taken from a glioma patient treated with radiotherapy, temozolomide or both. The source is a man aged 50-60 years with glioma. V gene TRBV19 combines with J gene TRBJ1-5, with D unclear. CDR3 sequence reads: CASSPGIASSQPQHF. The CDR3 coding sequence is TGTGCCAGTAGCCCTGGAATAGCGAGTAGTCAGCCCCAGCATTTT.